This T cell receptor beta chain was captured in a study of T cell changes during pregnancy in multiple sclerosis. Sequencing used immunoSEQ multiplex PCR; TCRdb keeps in-frame clones, though not all of them. The data hold under 130,000 clones, with approximately 93% observed a single time. Germline lookup yields CDR1 MGHDK and CDR2 SYGVNS. V was clipped by 6 bases and J by 5 bases; unmatched bases: 3. CDR3 length: 14 amino acids. The source material was peripheral blood, sampled after pregnancy. The chain carries TRBV25-1 and TRBJ2-2; 10 positions agree with TRBD2. This sequence originates from a female donor with multiple sclerosis, enrolled in a pregnancy study. CDR3 sequence: CASRTTSGTGELFF. Here the CDR3 DNA reads TGTGCCAGCAGAACGACTAGCGGGACCGGGGAGCTGTTTTTT. Filled out from reference TRBV25-1 and TRBJ2-2, the complete variable domain reads EADIYQTPRYLVIGTGKKITLECSQTMGHDKMYWYQQDPGMELHLIHYSYGVNSTEKGDLSSESTVSRIRTEHFPLTLESARPSHTSQYLCASRTTSGTGELFFGEGSRLTVL.